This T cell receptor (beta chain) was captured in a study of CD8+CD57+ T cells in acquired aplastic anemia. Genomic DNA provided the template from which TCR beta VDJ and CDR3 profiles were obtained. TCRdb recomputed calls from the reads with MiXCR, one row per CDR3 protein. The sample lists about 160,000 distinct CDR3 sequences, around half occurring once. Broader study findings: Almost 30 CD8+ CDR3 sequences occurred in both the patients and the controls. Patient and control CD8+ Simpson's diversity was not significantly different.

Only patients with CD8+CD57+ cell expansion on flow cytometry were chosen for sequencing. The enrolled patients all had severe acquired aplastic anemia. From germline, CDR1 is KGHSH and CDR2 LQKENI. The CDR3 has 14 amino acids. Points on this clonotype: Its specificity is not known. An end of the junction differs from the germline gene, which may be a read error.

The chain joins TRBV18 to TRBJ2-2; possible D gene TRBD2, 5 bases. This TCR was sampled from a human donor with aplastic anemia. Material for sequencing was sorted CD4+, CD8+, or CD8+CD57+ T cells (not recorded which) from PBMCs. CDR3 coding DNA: TGTTCCAGCTCAGCGGACGGAAACACCGGGGAGCTGTTTTTT. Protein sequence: CSSSADGNTGELFF.